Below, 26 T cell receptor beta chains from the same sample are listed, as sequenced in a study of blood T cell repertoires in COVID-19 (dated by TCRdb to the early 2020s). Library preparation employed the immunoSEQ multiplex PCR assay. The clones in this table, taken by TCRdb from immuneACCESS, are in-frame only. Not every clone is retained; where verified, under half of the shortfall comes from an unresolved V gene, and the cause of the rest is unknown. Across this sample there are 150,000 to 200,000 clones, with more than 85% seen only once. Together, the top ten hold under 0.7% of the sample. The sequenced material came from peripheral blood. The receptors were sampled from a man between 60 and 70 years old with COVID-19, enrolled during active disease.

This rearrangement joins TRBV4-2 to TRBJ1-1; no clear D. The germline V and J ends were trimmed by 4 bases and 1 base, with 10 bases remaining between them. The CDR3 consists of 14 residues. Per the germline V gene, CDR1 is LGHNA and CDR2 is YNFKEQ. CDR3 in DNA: TGTGCCAGCAGCCCGTACAGAGCGAACACTGAAGCTTTCTTT. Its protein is CASSPYRANTEAFF.

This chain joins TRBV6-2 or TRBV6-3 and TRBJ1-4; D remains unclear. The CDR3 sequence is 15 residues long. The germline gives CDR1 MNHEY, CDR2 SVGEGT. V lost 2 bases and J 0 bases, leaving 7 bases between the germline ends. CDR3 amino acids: CASSYGGATNEKLFF. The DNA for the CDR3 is TGTGCCAGCAGTTACGGCGGAGCAACTAATGAAAAACTGTTTTTT.

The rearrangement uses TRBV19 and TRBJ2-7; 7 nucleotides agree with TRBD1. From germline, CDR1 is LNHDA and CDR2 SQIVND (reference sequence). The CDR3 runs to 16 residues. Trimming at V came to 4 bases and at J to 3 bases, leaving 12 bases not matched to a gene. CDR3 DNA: TGTGCCAGTAGTAATCGGCGACAGGGCAAATTCTACGAGCAGTACTTC. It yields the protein CASSNRRQGKFYEQYF.

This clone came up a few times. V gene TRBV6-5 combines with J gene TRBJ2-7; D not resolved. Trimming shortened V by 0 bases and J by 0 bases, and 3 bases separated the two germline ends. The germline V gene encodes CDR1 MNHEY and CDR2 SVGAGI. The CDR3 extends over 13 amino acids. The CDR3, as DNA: TGTGCCAGCAGTTACTCCGGCTCCTACGAGCAGTACTTC. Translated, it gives CASSYSGSYEQYF.

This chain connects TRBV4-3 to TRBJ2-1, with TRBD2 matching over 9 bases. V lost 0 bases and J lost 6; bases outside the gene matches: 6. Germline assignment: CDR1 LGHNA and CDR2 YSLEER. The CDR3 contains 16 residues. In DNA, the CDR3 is TGCGCCAGCAGCCAAGAGTGGGGACTAGCCATCAATGAGCAGTTCTTC. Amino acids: CASSQEWGLAINEQFF.

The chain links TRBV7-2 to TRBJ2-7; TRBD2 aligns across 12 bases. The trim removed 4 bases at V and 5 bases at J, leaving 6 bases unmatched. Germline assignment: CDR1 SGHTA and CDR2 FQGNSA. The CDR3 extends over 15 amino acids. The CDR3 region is CASSSTSGGFDEQYF. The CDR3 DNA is TGTGCCAGCAGCTCTACTAGCGGGGGGTTCGACGAGCAGTACTTC. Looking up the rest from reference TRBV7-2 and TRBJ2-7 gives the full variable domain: GAGVSQSPSNKVTEKGKDVELRCDPISGHTALYWYRQSLGQGLEFLIYFQGNSAPDKSGLPSDRFSAERTGGSVSTLTIQRTQQEDSAVYLCASSSTSGGFDEQYFGPGTRLTVT.

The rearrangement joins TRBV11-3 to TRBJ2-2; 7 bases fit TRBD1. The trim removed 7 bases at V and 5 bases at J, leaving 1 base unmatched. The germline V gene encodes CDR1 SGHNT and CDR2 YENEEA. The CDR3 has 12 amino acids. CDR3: CASIQGTGELFF. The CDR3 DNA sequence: TGTGCCAGCATACAGGGGACCGGGGAGCTGTTTTTT.

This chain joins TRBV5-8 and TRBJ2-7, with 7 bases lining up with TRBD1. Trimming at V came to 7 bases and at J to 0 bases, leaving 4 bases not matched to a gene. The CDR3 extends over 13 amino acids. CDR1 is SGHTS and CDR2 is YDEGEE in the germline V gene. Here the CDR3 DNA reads TGTGCCAGCTTACGGGACAGCTCCTACGAGCAGTACTTC. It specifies CASLRDSSYEQYF. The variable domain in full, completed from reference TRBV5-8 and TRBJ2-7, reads EAGVTQSPTHLIKTRGQQATLRCSPISGHTSVYWYQQALGLGLQFLLWYDEGEERNRGNFPPRFSGRQFPNYSSELNVNALELEDSALYLCASLRDSSYEQYFGPGTRLTVT.

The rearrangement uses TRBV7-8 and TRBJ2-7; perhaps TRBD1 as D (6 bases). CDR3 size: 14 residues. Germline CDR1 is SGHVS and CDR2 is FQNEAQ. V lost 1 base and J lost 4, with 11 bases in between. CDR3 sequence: CASSLGQDPYEQYF. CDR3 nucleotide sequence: TGTGCCAGCAGCTTAGGACAGGACCCATACGAGCAGTACTTC.

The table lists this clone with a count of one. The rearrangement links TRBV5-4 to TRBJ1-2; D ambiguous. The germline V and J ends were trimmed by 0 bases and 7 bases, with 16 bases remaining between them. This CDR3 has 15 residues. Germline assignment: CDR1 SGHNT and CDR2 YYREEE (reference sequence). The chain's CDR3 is CASSLASGKLGGYTF. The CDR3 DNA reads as TGTGCCAGCAGCTTGGCCTCGGGAAAACTGGGTGGCTACACCTTC.

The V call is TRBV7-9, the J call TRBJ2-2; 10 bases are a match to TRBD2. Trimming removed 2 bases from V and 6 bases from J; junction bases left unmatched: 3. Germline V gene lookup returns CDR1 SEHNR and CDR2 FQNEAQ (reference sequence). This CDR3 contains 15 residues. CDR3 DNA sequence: TGTGCCAGCAGCTTACTAGCGGGAGCTGCCGGGGAGCTGTTTTTT. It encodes CASSLLAGAAGELFF.

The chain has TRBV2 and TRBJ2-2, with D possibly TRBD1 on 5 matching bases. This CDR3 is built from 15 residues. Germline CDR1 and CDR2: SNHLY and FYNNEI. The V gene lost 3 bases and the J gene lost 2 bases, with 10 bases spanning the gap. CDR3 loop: CASSDLQVNTGELFF. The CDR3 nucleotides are TGTGCCAGCAGTGATCTACAGGTCAACACCGGGGAGCTGTTTTTT.

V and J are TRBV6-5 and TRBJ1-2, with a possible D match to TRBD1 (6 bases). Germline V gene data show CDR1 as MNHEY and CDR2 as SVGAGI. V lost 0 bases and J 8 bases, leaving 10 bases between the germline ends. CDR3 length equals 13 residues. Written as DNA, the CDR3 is TGTGCCAGCAGTTACTCTACAGGGTGGGGCTACACCTTC. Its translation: CASSYSTGWGYTF.

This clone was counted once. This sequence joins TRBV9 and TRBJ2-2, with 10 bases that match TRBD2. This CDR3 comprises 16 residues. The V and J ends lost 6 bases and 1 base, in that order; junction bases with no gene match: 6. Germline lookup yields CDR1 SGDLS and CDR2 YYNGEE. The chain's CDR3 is CASTPTSGLNTGELFF. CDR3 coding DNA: TGTGCCAGCACCCCGACTAGCGGGTTGAACACCGGGGAGCTGTTTTTT.

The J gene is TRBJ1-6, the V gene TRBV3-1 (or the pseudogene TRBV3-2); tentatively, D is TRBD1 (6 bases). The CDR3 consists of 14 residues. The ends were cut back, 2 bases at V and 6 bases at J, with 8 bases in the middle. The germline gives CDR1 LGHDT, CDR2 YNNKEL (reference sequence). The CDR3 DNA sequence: TGTGCCAGCAGCCAAACAGGGAGTAATTCACCCCTCCACTTT. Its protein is CASSQTGSNSPLHF.

CDR3 sequence (DNA): TGTGCCAGCAGTACTAGGACAGGGGGAAGGTATGAGCAGTTCTTC. Translating gives CASSTRTGGRYEQFF. The V gene is TRBV6-5, the J gene TRBJ2-1; 10 bases align to TRBD1. The CDR3 spans 15 residues. Per germline, CDR1 MNHEY and CDR2 SVGAGI. With 5 bases clipped from V and 8 bases from J, the junction kept 9 bases outside the gene matches.

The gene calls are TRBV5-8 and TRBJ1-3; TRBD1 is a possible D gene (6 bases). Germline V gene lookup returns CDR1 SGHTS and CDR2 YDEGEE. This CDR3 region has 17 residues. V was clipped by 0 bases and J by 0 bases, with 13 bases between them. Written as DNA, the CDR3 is TGTGCCAGCAGCTTGGGTGGACAGTTTTTCTCTGGAAACACCATATATTTT. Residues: CASSLGGQFFSGNTIYF. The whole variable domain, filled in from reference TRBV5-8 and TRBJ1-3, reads EAGVTQSPTHLIKTRGQQATLRCSPISGHTSVYWYQQALGLGLQFLLWYDEGEERNRGNFPPRFSGRQFPNYSSELNVNALELEDSALYLCASSLGGQFFSGNTIYFGEGSWLTVV.

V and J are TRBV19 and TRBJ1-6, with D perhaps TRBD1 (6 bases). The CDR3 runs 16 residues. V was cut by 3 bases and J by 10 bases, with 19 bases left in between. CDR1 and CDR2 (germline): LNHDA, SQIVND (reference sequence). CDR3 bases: TGTGCCAGTAGTATTCTTACTTCTACCCAGGGGTCACCCCTCCACTTT. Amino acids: CASSILTSTQGSPLHF. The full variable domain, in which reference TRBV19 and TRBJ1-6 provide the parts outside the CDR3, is DGGITQSPKYLFRKEGQNVTLSCEQNLNHDAMYWYRQDPGQGLRLIYYSQIVNDFQKGDIAEGYSVSREKKESFPLTVTSAQKNPTAFYLCASSILTSTQGSPLHFGNGTRLTVT.

The CDR3 DNA reads TGTGCCAGCCGCCCTTTCACAGGCGAAAAACTGTTTTTT. Amino acids: CASRPFTGEKLFF. The chain links TRBV27 to TRBJ1-4, with a tentative D call TRBD1 (5 bases). This CDR3 is built from 13 residues. V shed 8 bases and J shed 8 bases, with 15 bases lying between them. Germline CDR1 reads MNHEY; CDR2 reads SMNVEV (reference sequence).

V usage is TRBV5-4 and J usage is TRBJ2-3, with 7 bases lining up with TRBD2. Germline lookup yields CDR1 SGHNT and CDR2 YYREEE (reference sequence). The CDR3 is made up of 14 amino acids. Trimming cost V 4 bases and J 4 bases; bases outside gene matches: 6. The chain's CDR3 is CASSPRLAADTQYF. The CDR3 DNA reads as TGTGCCAGCAGCCCTCGGCTAGCGGCAGATACGCAGTATTTT.

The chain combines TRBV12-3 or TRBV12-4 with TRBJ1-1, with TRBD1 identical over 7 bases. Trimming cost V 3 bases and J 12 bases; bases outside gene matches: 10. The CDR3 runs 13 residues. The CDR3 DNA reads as TGTGCCAGCAGTTTGATTATGGGACAGCATACTTTCTTT. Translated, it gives CASSLIMGQHTFF.

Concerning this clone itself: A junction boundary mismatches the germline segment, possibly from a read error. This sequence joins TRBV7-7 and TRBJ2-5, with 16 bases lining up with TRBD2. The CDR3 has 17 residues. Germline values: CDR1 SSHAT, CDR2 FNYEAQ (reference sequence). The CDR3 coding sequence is TGTGCTAGCAGCCTGGGACTAGCGGGGGGGTACCAAGAGACCCAGTACTTC. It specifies CASSLGLAGGYQETQYF.

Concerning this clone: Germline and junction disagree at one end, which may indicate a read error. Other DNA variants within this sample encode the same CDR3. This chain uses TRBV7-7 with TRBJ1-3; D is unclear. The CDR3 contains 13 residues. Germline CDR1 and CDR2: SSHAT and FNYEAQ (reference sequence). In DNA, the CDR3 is TGTGCTAGCAGCCCTATCTCTGGAAACACCATATATTTT. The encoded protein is CASSPISGNTIYF.

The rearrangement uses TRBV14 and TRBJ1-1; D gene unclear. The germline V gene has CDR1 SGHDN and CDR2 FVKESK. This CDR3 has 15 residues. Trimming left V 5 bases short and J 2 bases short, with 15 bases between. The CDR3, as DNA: TGTGCCAGCAGCTCACGGGGAGGTCAAAACACTGAAGCTTTCTTT. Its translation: CASSSRGGQNTEAFF.

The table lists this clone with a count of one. The CDR3 bases are TGTGCCAGCAGCTCGGGGACTAGCGGGACATACACAGATACGCAGTATTTT. Encoded protein: CASSSGTSGTYTDTQYF. The gene calls are TRBV7-3 and TRBJ2-3, with TRBD2 identical over 13 bases. Germline CDR1 SGHTA, CDR2 FQGTGA. The CDR3 loop spans 17 amino acids. With 4 bases clipped from V and 2 bases from J, the junction kept 6 bases outside the gene matches.

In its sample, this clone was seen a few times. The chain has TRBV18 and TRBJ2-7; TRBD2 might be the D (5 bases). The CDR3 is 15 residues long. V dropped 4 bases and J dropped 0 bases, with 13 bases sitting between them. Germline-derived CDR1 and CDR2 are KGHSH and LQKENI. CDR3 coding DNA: TGTGCCAGCTCACTGGACTGGGGAAGCTCCTACGAGCAGTACTTC. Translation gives CASSLDWGSSYEQYF.